A selection of T cell receptor beta chains follows, all from one sample in a study of T cells in Graves' hyperthyroidism and ophthalmopathy. TCRdb recomputed calls from the multiplex PCR reads with MiXCR, one row per CDR3 protein. Among about 420,000 distinct CDR3 sequences listed, approximately 13% were seen once. What was sequenced was blood. The receptors stem from a woman aged 18-29 years with Graves' hyperthyroidism. Both conserved end residues are part of each CDR3. The D gene is left open where the match is weak. Size values are once, few and many counts, or a class for expanded clones, and some rows have none.

v_call,d_call,j_call,clone_size,cdr3_aa,cdr3_nt
TRBV30,TRBD2,TRBJ2-7,-,CAWSVAGGDYEQYF,TGTGCCTGGAGTGTCGCGGGAGGGGACTACGAGCAGTACTTC
TRBV5-1,-,TRBJ2-7,-,CASGRGTAESYEQYF,TGCGCCAGCGGACGGGGGACAGCCGAGTCCTACGAGCAGTACTTC
TRBV20-1,TRBD1,TRBJ2-3,many,CSAQPGQGEGTDTQYF,TGCAGTGCTCAACCGGGACAGGGAGAGGGCACAGATACGCAGTATTTT
TRBV11-2,-,TRBJ2-5,many,CASSLEPPGTQYF,TGTGCCAGCAGCTTAGAGCCACCAGGGACCCAGTACTTC
TRBV5-1,TRBD1,TRBJ1-1,-,CASSLGQGALSTEAFF,TGCGCCAGCAGCTTGGGACAGGGGGCGTTATCCACTGAAGCTTTCTTT
TRBV29-1,TRBD1,TRBJ1-1,few,CSAQGLGTEAFF,TGCAGCGCACAGGGGCTGGGCACTGAAGCTTTCTTT
TRBV28,-,TRBJ2-1,few,CASSSEVDEQFF,TGTGCCAGCAGTTCGGAGGTGGATGAGCAGTTCTTC
TRBV12-3/TRBV12-4,-,TRBJ1-1,many,CASSLRRLNTEAFF,TGTGCCAGCAGTTTAAGACGGTTGAACACTGAAGCTTTCTTT
TRBV11-2,-,TRBJ1-1,many,CASSLVVNTEAFF,TGTGCCAGCAGCTTAGTAGTGAACACTGAAGCTTTCTTT
TRBV9,TRBD1,TRBJ1-2,few,CASSVDRVDYGYTF,TGTGCCAGCAGCGTGGACAGGGTCGACTATGGCTACACCTTC
TRBV11-2,-,TRBJ1-1,many,CASSTRPVEAFF,TGTGCCAGCAGCACACGACCGGTTGAAGCTTTCTTT
TRBV18,-,TRBJ2-1,once,CASSLRDNSYEQFF,TGTGCCAGCTCTCTCCGGGACAACTCCTACGAGCAGTTCTTC
TRBV19,TRBD1,TRBJ2-5,-,CASSSGTGGSGVFQYF,TGTGCCAGTAGTAGTGGGACAGGGGGCTCGGGGGTGTTCCAGTACTTC
TRBV7-7,-,TRBJ2-2,few,CASSLAGKGGELFF,TGTGCTAGCAGCTTAGCAGGGAAGGGCGGGGAGCTGTTTTTT
TRBV6-1,TRBD1,TRBJ1-2,many,CASKGSGQGFGYTF,TGTGCCAGCAAAGGCTCGGGACAGGGATTTGGCTACACCTTC
TRBV28,-,TRBJ2-1,many,CASSFEPPHSYNEQFF,TGTGCCAGCAGTTTCGAGCCCCCTCACTCCTACAATGAGCAGTTCTTC
TRBV4-1,TRBD1,TRBJ1-2,many,CASSPPTGGYGYTF,TGCGCCAGCAGCCCCCCCACAGGGGGCTATGGCTACACCTTC
TRBV27,TRBD1,TRBJ1-2,-,CASSYGPQGNYGYTF,TGTGCCAGCAGTTATGGTCCACAGGGGAACTATGGCTACACCTTC
TRBV5-1,-,TRBJ2-7,many,CASSLAGKEQYF,TGCGCCAGCAGCTTGGCGGGTAAGGAGCAGTACTTC
TRBV12-3/TRBV12-4,-,TRBJ2-7,many,CASSLGGQGEQYF,TGTGCCAGCAGTTTAGGGGGGCAGGGCGAGCAGTACTTC
TRBV20-1,-,TRBJ2-3,many,CSAGGMVVGGSTDTQYF,TGCAGTGCGGGGGGTATGGTTGTCGGCGGTAGCACAGATACGCAGTATTTT